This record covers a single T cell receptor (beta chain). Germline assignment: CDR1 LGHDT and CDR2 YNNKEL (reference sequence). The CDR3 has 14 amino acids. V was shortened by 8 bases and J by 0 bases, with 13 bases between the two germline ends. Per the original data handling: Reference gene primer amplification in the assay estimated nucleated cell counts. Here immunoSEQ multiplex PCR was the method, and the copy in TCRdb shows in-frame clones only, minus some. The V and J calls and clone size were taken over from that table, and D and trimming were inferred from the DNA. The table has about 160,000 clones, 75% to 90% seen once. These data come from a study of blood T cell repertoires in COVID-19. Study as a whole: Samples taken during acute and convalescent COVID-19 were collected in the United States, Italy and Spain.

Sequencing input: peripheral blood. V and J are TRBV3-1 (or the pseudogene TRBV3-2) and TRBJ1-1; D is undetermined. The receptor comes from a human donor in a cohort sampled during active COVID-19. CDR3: CASRDRRMNTEAFF. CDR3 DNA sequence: TGTGCCAGCCGCGATCGGAGAATGAACACTGAAGCTTTCTTT.